The table lists the clone carrying this T cell receptor (beta chain) with many counts. What it binds is unknown. This sample stems from a study of T-cell memory formation after mild COVID-19. Study results and caveats: Pre-infection memory already had some responding clones, implying cross-reactive memory joined.

The CDR3 is 12 residues long. V shed 5 bases and J shed 5 bases, with 9 bases lying between them. Germline CDR1 reads SGHVS; CDR2 reads FNYEAQ. The TCR alpha and TCR beta cDNA libraries, bearing sample barcodes and UMIs, were generated by 5'RACE using constant-segment primers. TCRdb used MiXCR to reprocess the 5' RACE reads, holding one entry per CDR3 protein. In the table there are under 300,000 distinct CDR3 sequences, roughly 18% of which are singletons. The sequence came from a man younger than 35 who had mild COVID-19 (a few samples of this study predate the infection). Cell type and time point are not known. The chain combines TRBV7-6 with TRBJ2-5; D is uncertain. Specimen: PBMCs or a T cell subset sorted from them (not recorded which). The CDR3, as DNA: TGTGCCAGCAGCCGTAGCCGCGAGACCCAGTACTTC. Encoded protein: CASSRSRETQYF.